This T cell receptor beta chain came from a study of blood T cell repertoires in COVID-19. As handled by the study authors: Amplified reference gene primers provided the basis for estimating nucleated cell counts. Sequencing was performed with immunoSEQ multiplex PCR; in TCRdb, only in-frame clones are kept and a portion is missing. Clone size and the V and J calls come from that table; the DNA yielded D and trimming. Counted here are about 250,000 clones, about 86% occurring once; the ten biggest clones make up about 9.6%. V dropped 4 bases and J dropped 10 bases, with 11 bases sitting between them. The CDR3 has 12 residues. Looked up from germline, CDR1 is SGHRS and CDR2 is YFSETQ.

The material sequenced was peripheral blood. This clonotype originated in a man older than 75 with acute or convalescent COVID-19. This rearrangement joins TRBV5-1 to TRBJ1-4, with a possible D match to TRBD1 (5 bases). For the CDR3, the DNA is TGCGCCAGCAGCGGGGGGACCGGAAAACTGTTTTTT. Its translation: CASSGGTGKLFF.